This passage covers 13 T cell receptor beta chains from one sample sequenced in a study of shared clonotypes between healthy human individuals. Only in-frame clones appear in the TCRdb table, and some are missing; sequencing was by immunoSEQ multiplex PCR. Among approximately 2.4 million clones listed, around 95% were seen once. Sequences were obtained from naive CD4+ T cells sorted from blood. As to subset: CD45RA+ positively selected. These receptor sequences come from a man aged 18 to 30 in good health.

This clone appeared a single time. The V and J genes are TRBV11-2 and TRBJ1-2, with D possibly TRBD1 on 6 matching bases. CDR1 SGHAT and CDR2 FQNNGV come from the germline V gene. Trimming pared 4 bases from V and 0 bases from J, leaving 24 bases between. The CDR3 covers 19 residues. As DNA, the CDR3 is TGTGCCAGCAGCTCAAGGGCGTGGGACGTAGGGGGAGCTAACTATGGCTACACCTTC. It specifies CASSSRAWDVGGANYGYTF.

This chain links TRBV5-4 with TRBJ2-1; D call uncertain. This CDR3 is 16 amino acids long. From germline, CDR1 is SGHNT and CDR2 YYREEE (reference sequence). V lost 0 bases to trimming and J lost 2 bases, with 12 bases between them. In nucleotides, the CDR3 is TGTGCCAGCAGCTTGGCCAATCAACCGGCCTACAATGAGCAGTTCTTC. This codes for CASSLANQPAYNEQFF.

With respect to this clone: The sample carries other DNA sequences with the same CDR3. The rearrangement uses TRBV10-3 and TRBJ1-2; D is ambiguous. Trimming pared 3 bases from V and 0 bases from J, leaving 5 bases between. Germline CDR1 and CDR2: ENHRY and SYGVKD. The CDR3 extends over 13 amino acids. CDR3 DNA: TGTGCCATCAGTGAAGCGGCTAACTATGGCTACACCTTC. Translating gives CAISEAANYGYTF.

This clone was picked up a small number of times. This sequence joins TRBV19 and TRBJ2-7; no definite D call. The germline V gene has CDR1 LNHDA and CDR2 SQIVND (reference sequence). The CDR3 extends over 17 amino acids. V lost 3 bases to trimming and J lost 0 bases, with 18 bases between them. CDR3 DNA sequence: TGTGCCAGTAGTATTAACCCAGGTCCTAGGAGCTCCTACGAGCAGTACTTC. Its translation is CASSINPGPRSSYEQYF.

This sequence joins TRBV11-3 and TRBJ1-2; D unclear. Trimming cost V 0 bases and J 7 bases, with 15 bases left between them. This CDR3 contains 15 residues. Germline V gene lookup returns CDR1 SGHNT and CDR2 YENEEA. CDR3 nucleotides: TGTGCCAGCAGCTTAGAAGAGGGTTCGGCTCGTGGCTACACCTTC. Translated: CASSLEEGSARGYTF.

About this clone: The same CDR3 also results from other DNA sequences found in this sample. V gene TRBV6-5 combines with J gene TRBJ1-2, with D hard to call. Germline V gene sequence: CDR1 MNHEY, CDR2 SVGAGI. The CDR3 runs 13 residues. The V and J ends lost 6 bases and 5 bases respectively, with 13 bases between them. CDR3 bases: TGTGCCAGCAGCTCCGGACTGAATTATGGCTACACCTTC. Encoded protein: CASSSGLNYGYTF.

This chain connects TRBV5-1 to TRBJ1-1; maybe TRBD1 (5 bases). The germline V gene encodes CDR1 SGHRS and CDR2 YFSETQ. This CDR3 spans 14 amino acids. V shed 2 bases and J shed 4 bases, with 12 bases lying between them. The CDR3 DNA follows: TGCGCCAGCAGCTTTACCGGGGCGGGCACTGAAGCTTTCTTT. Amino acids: CASSFTGAGTEAFF.

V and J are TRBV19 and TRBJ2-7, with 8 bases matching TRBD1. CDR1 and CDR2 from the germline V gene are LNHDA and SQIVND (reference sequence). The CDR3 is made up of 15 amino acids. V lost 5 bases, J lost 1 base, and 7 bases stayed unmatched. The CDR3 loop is CASSRGQGQSYEQYF. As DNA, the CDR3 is TGTGCCAGTAGTCGTGGACAGGGCCAATCCTACGAGCAGTACTTC.

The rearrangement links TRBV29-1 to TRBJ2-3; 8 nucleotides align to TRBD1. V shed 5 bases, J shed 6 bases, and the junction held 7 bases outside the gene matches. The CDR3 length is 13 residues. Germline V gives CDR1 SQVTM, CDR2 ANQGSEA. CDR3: CSVNRGVGDTQYF. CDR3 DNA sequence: TGCAGCGTTAACAGGGGGGTCGGGGATACGCAGTATTTT.

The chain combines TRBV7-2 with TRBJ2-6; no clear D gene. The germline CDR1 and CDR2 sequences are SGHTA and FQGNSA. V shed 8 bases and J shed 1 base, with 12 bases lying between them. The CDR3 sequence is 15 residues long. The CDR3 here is CASAERPSGANVLTF. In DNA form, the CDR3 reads TGTGCCAGCGCCGAGAGGCCTTCTGGGGCCAACGTCCTGACTTTC.

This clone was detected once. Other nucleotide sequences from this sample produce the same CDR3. The CDR3 here is CASSEDRSSYEQYF. The CDR3 nucleotides are TGTGCCAGCTCAGAGGACAGGAGCTCCTACGAGCAGTACTTC. The chain recombines TRBV18 with TRBJ2-7, with 7 bases fitting TRBD1. The V and J ends lost 5 bases and 0 bases, in that order; junction bases with no gene match: 4. The CDR3 covers 14 residues. Germline V gene lookup returns CDR1 KGHSH and CDR2 LQKENI.

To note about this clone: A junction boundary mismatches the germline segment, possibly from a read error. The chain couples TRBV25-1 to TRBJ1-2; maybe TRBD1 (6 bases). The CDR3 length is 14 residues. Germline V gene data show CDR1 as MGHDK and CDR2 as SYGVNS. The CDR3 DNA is TGTGCCAGCAATGAACAGGGTTCATTCTATGGCTACACCTTC. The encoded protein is CASNEQGSFYGYTF.

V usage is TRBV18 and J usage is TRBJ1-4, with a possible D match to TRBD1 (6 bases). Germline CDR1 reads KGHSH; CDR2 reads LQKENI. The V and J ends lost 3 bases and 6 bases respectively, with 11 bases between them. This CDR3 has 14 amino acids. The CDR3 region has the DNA TGTGCCAGCTCACCTCAGGGGTCCGATGAAAAACTGTTTTTT. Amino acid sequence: CASSPQGSDEKLFF. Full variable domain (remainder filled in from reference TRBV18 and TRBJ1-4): NAGVMQNPRHLVRRRGQEARLRCSPMKGHSHVYWYRQLPEEGLKFMVYLQKENIIDESGMPKERFSAEFPKEGPSILRIQQVVRGDSAAYFCASSPQGSDEKLFFGSGTQLSVL.